The 31 T cell receptor beta chains reported below all come from one sample, sequenced in a study of prognosis after radiotherapy for stage I lung cancer. CDR3 of TCR beta was amplified from genomic DNA via a two-round multiplex PCR. With primers specific to each TRBV and TRBJ gene, the first-round PCR was performed. MiXCR, applied by TCRdb to the multiplex PCR reads, yields one record per CDR3 protein. The sample has about 23,000 distinct CDR3 sequences, around 46% seen once. This sample comprised PBMCs, obtained before or after stereotactic body radiation therapy (not recorded which). Receptors were obtained from a donor aged 50 or older with non-small cell lung cancer.

This clonotype was counted at least ten times. The CDR3 is CASSLRTDEAFF. CDR3 in DNA: TGTGCCAGCAGTTTAAGGACAGATGAAGCTTTCTTT. This rearrangement joins TRBV28 to TRBJ1-1; the D gene is possibly TRBD1 (6 bases). There are 12 residues in the CDR3. From germline, CDR1 is MDHEN and CDR2 SYDVKM. V lost 2 bases to trimming and J lost 7 bases, with 8 bases between them.

This chain joins TRBV27 and TRBJ2-6; no clear D. Looked up from germline, CDR1 is MNHEY and CDR2 is SMNVEV (reference sequence). This CDR3 spans 15 amino acids. V lost 2 bases and J lost 0, with 5 bases in between. CDR3 sequence reads: CASSLRGSGANVLTF. The CDR3 DNA reads as TGTGCCAGCAGTTTACGCGGCTCTGGGGCCAACGTCCTGACTTTC.

This chain joins TRBV5-1 and TRBJ2-7; 7 bases are shared with TRBD1. The CDR3 sequence is 16 residues long. The trim removed 3 bases at V and 0 bases at J, leaving 9 bases unmatched. CDR1 and CDR2 from the germline V gene are SGHRS and YFSETQ. The CDR3 nucleotides read TGCGCCAGCAGCTCGACAGGGTGCGCGGCCTCCTACGAGCAGTACTTC. It codes for CASSSTGCAASYEQYF. Looking up the rest from reference TRBV5-1 and TRBJ2-7 gives the full variable domain: KAGVTQTPRYLIKTRGQQVTLSCSPISGHRSVSWYQQTPGQGLQFLFEYFSETQRNKGNFPGRFSGRQFSNSRSEMNVSTLELGDSALYLCASSSTGCAASYEQYFGPGTRLTVT.

This clonotype has at least ten counts. The chain is built from TRBV18 and TRBJ1-1; 7 nucleotides line up with TRBD1. V was pared by 8 bases and J by 7 bases, with 10 bases of the junction left unmatched. Per the germline V gene, CDR1 is KGHSH and CDR2 is LQKENI. The CDR3 sequence is 13 residues long. The CDR3 loop is CASTYGTVGEAFF. For the CDR3, the DNA is TGTGCCAGCACATACGGGACAGTCGGTGAAGCTTTCTTT.

This clonotype was seen repeatedly, ten times or more. The CDR3 reads CASSITWTSGLYSYEQYF. The CDR3 region has the DNA TGTGCCAGCAGCATTACGTGGACTAGCGGGCTATACTCCTACGAGCAGTACTTC. The chain is built from TRBV6-2 or TRBV6-3 and TRBJ2-7; TRBD2 aligns across 11 bases. Germline CDR1 reads MNHEY; CDR2 reads SVGEGT. The trim removed 6 bases at V and 0 bases at J, leaving 13 bases unmatched. The CDR3 spans 18 residues.

This clonotype was counted between two and nine times. The chain uses TRBV5-1 and TRBJ2-1; 9 bases are shared with TRBD1. Germline V gene lookup returns CDR1 SGHRS and CDR2 YFSETQ. V lost 1 base and J lost 7; bases outside the gene matches: 12. The CDR3 covers 17 residues. CDR3 DNA sequence: TGCGCCAGCAGCTTGTTACCGGGACAGGGTGGGGGGAATGAGCAGTTCTTC. Amino acids: CASSLLPGQGGGNEQFF.

This clonotype was picked up many times. V and J are TRBV9 and TRBJ2-3, with 7 bases matching TRBD2. Germline assignment: CDR1 SGDLS and CDR2 YYNGEE. V was clipped by 4 bases and J by 0 bases; unmatched bases: 8. The CDR3 extends over 16 amino acids. CDR3 amino acids: CASSPRLAGSTDTQYF. The CDR3 DNA follows: TGTGCCAGCAGCCCCCGACTAGCCGGGAGCACAGATACGCAGTATTTT.

In its sample, this clonotype was seen many times. V gene TRBV6-1 combines with J gene TRBJ2-1, with D possibly being TRBD1 (6 bases). V was clipped by 6 bases and J by 0 bases, with 9 bases between them. Germline CDR1 is MNHNS and CDR2 is SASEGT. CDR3 length: 14 amino acids. The CDR3 is CASSRGGSYNEQFF. The CDR3 region has the DNA TGTGCCAGCAGCCGAGGGGGCTCCTACAATGAGCAGTTCTTC.

This chain links TRBV28 with TRBJ1-6; 7 nucleotides align to TRBD1. The CDR3 has 12 residues. Germline CDR1 is MDHEN and CDR2 is SYDVKM. Germline trimming cut 6 bases from V and 14 bases from J; bases unmatched to any gene: 7. The CDR3 DNA reads as TGTGCCAGCAGCGCAAACGGGACAGCCCTCCACTTT. This translates into CASSANGTALHF. Supplemented by reference TRBV28 and TRBJ1-6, the full variable domain reads DVKVTQSSRYLVKRTGEKVFLECVQDMDHENMFWYRQDPGLGLRLIYFSYDVKMKEKGDIPEGYSVSREKKERFSLILESASTNQTSMYLCASSANGTALHFGNGTRLTVT.

This clonotype was seen many times. This chain joins TRBV7-3 and TRBJ2-6; D could derive from TRBD1 or TRBD2 (5 bases each). This CDR3 comprises 16 residues. The germline V gene encodes CDR1 SGHTA and CDR2 FQGTGA. The germline V and J ends were trimmed by 4 bases and 1 base, with 11 bases remaining between them. CDR3: CASSSRWGSGANVLTF. The CDR3 nucleotides read TGTGCCAGCAGCTCCCGATGGGGGTCTGGGGCCAACGTCCTGACTTTC.

This clonotype was detected ten times or more. V is TRBV5-1 and J is TRBJ2-3, with TRBD2 matching over 9 bases. Germline-derived CDR1 and CDR2 are SGHRS and YFSETQ. After removal of 0 bases from V and 4 bases from J, the junction contained 3 bases not matched to a gene. The CDR3 runs to 15 residues. The CDR3 DNA reads TGCGCCAGCAGCTTGGAGCTAGCGGGGTCAGATACGCAGTATTTT. The encoded protein is CASSLELAGSDTQYF.

At least ten counts were recorded for this clonotype. V usage is TRBV5-1 and J usage is TRBJ2-6, with unresolved D. Germline V lookup: CDR1 SGHRS, CDR2 YFSETQ. The CDR3 extends over 17 amino acids. V was pared by 2 bases and J by 0 bases, with 12 bases between. In DNA form, the CDR3 reads TGCGCCAGCAGCTTACCCCCCGGCAACTCTGGGGCCAACGTCCTGACTTTC. Its translation: CASSLPPGNSGANVLTF.

This clonotype was seen a handful of times. A much larger clone differs by one base, so this may be a read error. V usage is TRBV7-2 and J usage is TRBJ2-1, with TRBD2 matching 11 bases. Germline values: CDR1 SGHTA, CDR2 FQGNSA. The CDR3 spans 12 residues. The V and J ends lost 4 bases and 15 bases, in that order; junction bases with no gene match: 5. The CDR3 sequence is CASSSRLAGLFF. The CDR3 bases are TGTGCCAGCAGCTCCCGACTAGCGGGGTTGTTCTTC.

The table lists this clonotype with many counts. This sequence joins TRBV7-9 and TRBJ1-1; D gene unclear. The CDR3 loop spans 13 amino acids. Per the germline V gene, CDR1 is SEHNR and CDR2 is FQNEAQ (reference sequence). Trimming shortened V by 0 bases and J by 2 bases, and 4 bases separated the two germline ends. CDR3 sequence reads: CASSLAGNTEAFF. The CDR3 DNA reads as TGTGCCAGCAGCTTAGCGGGTAACACTGAAGCTTTCTTT.

The rearrangement links TRBV6-1 to TRBJ2-1; D not resolved. Germline assignment: CDR1 MNHNS and CDR2 SASEGT. The CDR3 extends over 14 amino acids. Between the trimmed V and J ends, which lost 6 bases and 6 bases, there was a span of 15 bases. The CDR3 here is CASRPGSAINEQFF. CDR3 nucleotides: TGTGCCAGCAGACCGGGTTCCGCTATCAATGAGCAGTTCTTC.

This clonotype has ten or more counts. J is TRBJ2-2 and V is TRBV19; 10 bases fit TRBD1. V shed 5 bases and J 2 bases; nucleotides not matched to a gene: 8. The CDR3 extends over 17 amino acids. Germline values: CDR1 LNHDA, CDR2 SQIVND (reference sequence). CDR3 residues: CASSAIGDRGNTGELFF. CDR3 DNA: TGTGCCAGTAGTGCGATTGGGGACAGGGGTAACACCGGGGAGCTGTTTTTT. The full variable domain, in which reference TRBV19 and TRBJ2-2 provide the parts outside the CDR3, is DGGITQSPKYLFRKEGQNVTLSCEQNLNHDAMYWYRQDPGQGLRLIYYSQIVNDFQKGDIAEGYSVSREKKESFPLTVTSAQKNPTAFYLCASSAIGDRGNTGELFFGEGSRLTVL.

V is TRBV7-9 and J is TRBJ2-7, with 7 nucleotides matching TRBD1. CDR3 size: 14 residues. Per the germline V gene, CDR1 is SEHNR and CDR2 is FQNEAQ (reference sequence). The ends lost 6 bases at V and 0 bases at J; junction bases unmatched: 5. The DNA of the CDR3 is TGTGCCAGCAGTTTTGACAGGGCCTCCTACGAGCAGTACTTC. This gives the protein CASSFDRASYEQYF. The full variable domain, rest sourced from reference TRBV7-9 and TRBJ2-7, is DTGVSQNPRHKITKRGQNVTFRCDPISEHNRLYWYRQTLGQGPEFLTYFQNEAQLEKSRLLSDRFSAERPKGSFSTLEIQRTEQGDSAMYLCASSFDRASYEQYFGPGTRLTVT.

The table lists this clonotype with a few counts. With a much larger clone just one base away, this may be a read error. The chain carries TRBV6-2 or TRBV6-3 and TRBJ1-5; D is possibly TRBD1 (5 bases). V was trimmed by 6 bases and J by 2 bases, leaving 14 bases between them. Per germline, CDR1 MNHEY and CDR2 SVGEGT. This CDR3 contains 15 residues. The CDR3 DNA reads as TGTGCCAGCAGCCGACAGTGGGGGGGCAATCAGCCCCAGCATTTT. Encoded protein: CASSRQWGGNQPQHF.

As concerns this clonotype: A single base separates this from a much larger clone, so it may be a read error. This chain connects TRBV29-1 to TRBJ1-1; D call uncertain. The CDR3 length is 13 residues. Germline V gene lookup returns CDR1 SQVTM and CDR2 ANQGSEA. V was trimmed by 6 bases and J by 5 bases, leaving 16 bases between them. The CDR3 region is CSVASGLQTEAFF. In nucleotides, the CDR3 is TGCAGCGTCGCCAGTGGTTTACAGACTGAAGCTTTCTTT. The variable domain in full, with the rest retrieved from reference TRBV29-1 and TRBJ1-1, is SAVISQKPSRDICQRGTSLTIQCQVDSQVTMMFWYRQQPGQSLTLIATANQGSEATYESGFVIDKFPISRPNLTFSTLTVSNMSPEDSSIYLCSVASGLQTEAFFGQGTRLTVV.

This clonotype was recorded many times. The chain couples TRBV28 to TRBJ2-7; D possibly corresponds to TRBD1 (6 bases). This CDR3 spans 14 amino acids. V shed 8 bases and J shed 3 bases, with 17 bases lying between them. The germline V gene has CDR1 MDHEN and CDR2 SYDVKM. CDR3 protein: CASGPGTGFYEQYF. CDR3 bases: TGTGCCAGCGGCCCCGGTACAGGGTTCTACGAGCAGTACTTC.

This clonotype is categorized as medium-sized. The rearrangement links TRBV12-3 or TRBV12-4 to TRBJ2-2, with TRBD1 matching 8 bases. Trimming cost V 6 bases and J 1 base; bases outside gene matches: 1. The CDR3 is 14 amino acids. CDR3 nucleotide sequence: TGTGCCAGCAGCGGGACAGGGAACACCGGGGAGCTGTTTTTT. Translation: CASSGTGNTGELFF.

A remark on this clonotype: A far larger clone is a single base away, which makes a read error likely. V gene TRBV6-4 combines with J gene TRBJ1-1; D gene ambiguous. V lost 3 bases and J 6 bases, leaving 20 bases between the germline ends. There are 16 residues in the CDR3. The V gene's germline CDR1 is MRHNA and CDR2 SNTAGT. The CDR3 protein is CASSEFGLLWMAEAFF. The CDR3 DNA reads as TGTGCCAGCAGTGAATTTGGCCTACTCTGGATGGCTGAAGCTTTCTTT.

There are many counts of this clonotype. The rearrangement links TRBV5-4 to TRBJ2-1; TRBD2 matches 9 bases. Losses at the gene ends were 4 bases for V and 4 bases for J; bases not matched to a gene: 9. The CDR3 loop spans 16 amino acids. Germline-derived CDR1 and CDR2 are SGHNT and YYREEE (reference sequence). The CDR3 region is CASSAASGARYNEQFF. CDR3 DNA: TGTGCCAGCAGCGCAGCTAGCGGGGCAAGATACAATGAGCAGTTCTTC.

This chain uses TRBV28 with TRBJ1-5; 8 bases agree with TRBD1. Germline V lookup: CDR1 MDHEN, CDR2 SYDVKM. Losses at the gene ends were 4 bases for V and 7 bases for J; bases not matched to a gene: 3. The CDR3 runs 13 residues. The CDR3 region is CASSSPGGQPQHF. CDR3 in DNA: TGTGCCAGCAGTTCCCCAGGGGGCCAGCCCCAGCATTTT.

This clonotype was observed many times. This chain uses TRBV19 with TRBJ2-3; 9 positions match TRBD2. This CDR3 comprises 15 residues. CDR1 LNHDA and CDR2 SQIVND come from the germline V gene (reference sequence). Trimming removed 5 bases from V and 4 bases from J; junction bases left unmatched: 7. The CDR3 region is CASSSSGIEADTQYF. The CDR3 DNA is TGTGCCAGTAGTTCTAGCGGGATAGAGGCAGATACGCAGTATTTT.

This chain connects TRBV6-1 to TRBJ2-1; D gene unclear. The V and J ends lost 6 bases and 8 bases respectively, with 11 bases between them. The CDR3 totals 12 residues. CDR1 is MNHNS and CDR2 is SASEGT in the germline V gene. This CDR3 reads CASRRSWYEQFF. DNA of the CDR3: TGTGCCAGCAGAAGGAGTTGGTATGAGCAGTTCTTC.

This clonotype was detected ten times or more. This sequence joins TRBV10-2 and TRBJ2-7; D ambiguous. The germline V and J ends were trimmed by 5 bases and 6 bases, with 8 bases remaining between them. Germline assignment: CDR1 WSHSY and CDR2 SAAADI. The CDR3 is 11 amino acids. DNA of the CDR3: TGCGCCAGCAGTCTGGGGTCCGAGCAGTACTTC. Translated, it gives CASSLGSEQYF.

Of note for this clonotype: This CDR3 fails to terminate in the conserved phenylalanine or tryptophan, so it likely reflects a read error. The DNA is left out, because the CDR3 cannot be placed on it with certainty; the CDR3 is given as TCRdb lists it. V usage is TRBV6-2 or TRBV6-3 and J usage is TRBJ2-7; the table's TRBD1 call for D was not verified on the DNA. The CDR3 region is 13 residues in length, termini included. Germline assignment: CDR1 MNHEY and CDR2 SVGEGT. The chain's CDR3 is CASVLQGRGEQHL.

Of note for this clonotype: With a far larger clone one base away, a read error is the likely cause. This sequence joins TRBV4-1 and TRBJ2-2; no clear D. The CDR3 consists of 15 residues. CDR1 is MGHRA, CDR2 YSYEKL, per germline. V was trimmed by 5 bases and J by 8 bases, leaving 18 bases between them. CDR3 in amino acids: CASSYRVADQGELFF. The CDR3 DNA sequence: TGCGCCAGCAGCTACCGGGTGGCAGATCAGGGGGAGCTGTTTTTT.

This clonotype was recorded many times. J is TRBJ2-3 and V is TRBV20-1, with D unresolved. The CDR3 has 14 amino acids. Per germline, CDR1 DFQATT and CDR2 SNEGSKA (reference sequence). The V gene lost 5 bases and the J gene lost 1 base, with 13 bases spanning the gap. CDR3 sequence (DNA): TGCAGTGCTCTCATGGGAAGAGGCACAGATACGCAGTATTTT. This gives the protein CSALMGRGTDTQYF.

This rearrangement joins TRBV6-5 to TRBJ2-3, with TRBD1 identical over 7 bases. The J call may be wrong; the DNA end is better matched by TRBJ1-5. CDR1 is MNHEY, CDR2 SVGAGI, per germline. This CDR3 contains 15 residues. For the CDR3, the DNA is TGTGCCAGCAGTTACTCTATTTTGGGGACAGATACGCAGCATTTT. This translates into CASSYSILGTDTQHF.